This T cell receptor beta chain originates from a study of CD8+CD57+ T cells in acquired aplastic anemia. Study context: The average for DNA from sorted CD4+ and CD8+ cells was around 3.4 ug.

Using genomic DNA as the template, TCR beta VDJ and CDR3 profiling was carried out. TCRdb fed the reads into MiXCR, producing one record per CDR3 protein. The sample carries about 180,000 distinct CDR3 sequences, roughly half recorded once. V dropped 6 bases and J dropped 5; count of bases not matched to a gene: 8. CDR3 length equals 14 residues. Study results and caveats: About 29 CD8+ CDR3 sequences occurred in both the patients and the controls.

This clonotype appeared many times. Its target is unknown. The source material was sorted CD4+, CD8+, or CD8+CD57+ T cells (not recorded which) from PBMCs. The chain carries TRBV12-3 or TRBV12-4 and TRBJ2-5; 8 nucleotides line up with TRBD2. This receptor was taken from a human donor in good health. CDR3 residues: CASRPGLEGETQYF. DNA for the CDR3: TGTGCCAGCAGACCGGGACTAGAGGGGGAGACCCAGTACTTC.